This TCR beta chain is from a study of T cells in Graves' hyperthyroidism and ophthalmopathy. General study results and limits: The model predicted ophthalmopathy a median around seven months before onset.

Patients were excluded because of uncontrolled infection, other autoimmune disease, pregnancy or lactation. The diagnoses drew upon clinical symptoms, serum thyroxine and TRAb, thyroid ultrasound and orbital computed tomography. This clonotype was seen more than once but under ten times. Its antigen remains unknown. Amplified TCR beta CDR3 regions derived from RNA transcripts. HTBI primers were used for first-round RT-PCR of the TCR CDR3. Via MiXCR, TCRdb re-called the multiplex PCR reads, giving one row per CDR3 protein. The repertoire holds approximately 590,000 distinct CDR3 sequences, with around 16% as singletons. The CDR3 is 14 amino acids. Unmatched junction bases numbered 13, after V lost 6 bases and J lost 8 bases. Germline CDR1 reads SGHRS; CDR2 reads YFSETQ.

The material sequenced was blood. This chain links TRBV5-1 with TRBJ1-2; TRBD1 matches 7 bases. This receptor was identified in a woman aged 30 to 39 with Graves' hyperthyroidism. The CDR3 reads CASKGQSYVGGYTF. CDR3 DNA sequence: TGCGCCAGCAAGGGACAGAGCTATGTTGGGGGCTACACCTTC.